These T cell receptor beta chains were read from a single sample in a study of blood T cell repertoires in COVID-19. Using immunoSEQ multiplex PCR, the repertoire was profiled, and TCRdb retains in-frame clones only, with some absent. The sample lists some 120,000 clones, 55% to 70% seen once, with about 2.2% in the top ten. The material sequenced was peripheral blood. The receptors originated from a woman aged 70-85 years with acute or convalescent COVID-19. Both conserved end residues are part of each CDR3. The order of the fields is V gene, D gene, J gene, clone size, CDR3 protein, CDR3 DNA. A D gene is named only where the DNA matches it firmly. Size is omitted from some rows. Given values are once, few, many or a class for expanded clones.

v_call: TRBV6-5; d_call: NA; j_call: TRBJ1-1; clone_size: NA; cdr3_aa: CASSYTQREGEAFF; cdr3_nt: TGTGCCAGCAGTTACACCCAGCGGGAAGGGGAAGCTTTCTTT
v_call: TRBV29-1; d_call: NA; j_call: TRBJ2-2; clone_size: NA; cdr3_aa: CSAHGSLGTGELFF; cdr3_nt: TGCAGCGCCCACGGGTCCCTCGGCACCGGGGAGCTGTTTTTT
v_call: TRBV29-1; d_call: TRBD1; j_call: TRBJ2-2; clone_size: NA; cdr3_aa: CSALTGTSGELFF; cdr3_nt: TGCAGCGCGTTGACAGGGACATCCGGGGAGCTGTTTTTT
v_call: TRBV5-1; d_call: TRBD1; j_call: TRBJ2-5; clone_size: once; cdr3_aa: CASSNRDRENQETQYF; cdr3_nt: TGCGCCAGCAGCAACCGGGACAGGGAAAATCAAGAGACCCAGTACTTC
v_call: TRBV11-1; d_call: NA; j_call: TRBJ1-1; clone_size: NA; cdr3_aa: CASSLNEIGTEAFF; cdr3_nt: TGTGCCAGCAGCTTAAATGAGATCGGGACTGAAGCTTTCTTT
v_call: TRBV29-1; d_call: NA; j_call: TRBJ2-3; clone_size: NA; cdr3_aa: CSDRIGRDTQYF; cdr3_nt: TGCAGCGACCGGATCGGCAGGGATACGCAGTATTTT
v_call: TRBV5-1; d_call: TRBD2; j_call: TRBJ2-1; clone_size: NA; cdr3_aa: CASNPGTSAYNEQFF; cdr3_nt: TGCGCCAGCAATCCCGGGACTAGCGCGTACAATGAGCAGTTCTTC
v_call: TRBV6-5; d_call: TRBD2; j_call: TRBJ2-7; clone_size: NA; cdr3_aa: CASSPQGGAYEQYF; cdr3_nt: TGTGCCAGCAGCCCGCAGGGAGGGGCCTACGAGCAGTACTTC
v_call: TRBV5-5; d_call: NA; j_call: TRBJ2-1; clone_size: NA; cdr3_aa: CASSFAGRVYNEQFF; cdr3_nt: TGTGCCAGCAGCTTCGCGGGACGGGTCTACAATGAGCAGTTCTTC
v_call: TRBV7-2; d_call: TRBD1; j_call: TRBJ2-1; clone_size: NA; cdr3_aa: CASSLMGQGSRNEQFF; cdr3_nt: TGTGCCAGCAGCCTAATGGGACAGGGGAGTCGCAATGAGCAGTTCTTC
v_call: TRBV19; d_call: TRBD1; j_call: TRBJ1-3; clone_size: few; cdr3_aa: CASDDRGRGNTIYF; cdr3_nt: TGTGCCAGCGATGACAGGGGGCGCGGAAACACCATATATTTT
v_call: TRBV19; d_call: NA; j_call: TRBJ1-2; clone_size: few; cdr3_aa: CASSIRDISYGYTF; cdr3_nt: TGTGCCAGTAGTATACGGGACATAAGCTATGGCTACACCTTC
v_call: TRBV21-1; d_call: NA; j_call: TRBJ1-2; clone_size: NA; cdr3_aa: CASRTKTHIYGYTF; cdr3_nt: TGTGCCAGTCGAACCAAAACCCACATCTATGGCTACACCTTC
v_call: TRBV28; d_call: TRBD2; j_call: TRBJ2-7; clone_size: NA; cdr3_aa: CATRRGGTYEQYF; cdr3_nt: TGTGCGACCCGGAGGGGAGGGACCTACGAGCAGTACTTC
v_call: TRBV7-2; d_call: TRBD2; j_call: TRBJ2-3; clone_size: few; cdr3_aa: CASSPRTRRDTQYF; cdr3_nt: TGTGCCAGCAGCCCAAGGACTAGAAGGGATACGCAGTATTTT